This T cell receptor beta chain came from a study of technical replicates of blood from a handful of donors. Assay: immunoSEQ multiplex PCR; the TCRdb copy retains only in-frame clones and omits some. The sample holds tens of thousands of clones, nearly 97% seen once. The CDR3 has 14 amino acids. Trimming stripped 0 bases from V and 6 bases from J, with 13 bases between. Germline V gene lookup returns CDR1 SGHRS and CDR2 YFSETQ. This TCR derives from a human donor in good health. The chain couples TRBV5-1 to TRBJ2-7, with a tentative D call TRBD1 (6 bases). Sequenced sample: T cells isolated from PBMCs. In DNA, the CDR3 is TGCGCCAGCAGCTTGGAATCCCGGGACATCGAGCAGTACTTC. Its protein product is CASSLESRDIEQYF.